These T cell receptor beta chains were read from a single sample in a study of regulatory T cells in long-lasting Graves disease. TCRdb reanalysed the multiplex PCR reads using MiXCR and keeps one entry per CDR3 protein. The sample lists more than 400,000 distinct CDR3 sequences, approximately 16% occurring once. Separately, the same data were catalogued under a study of T cells in Graves' hyperthyroidism and ophthalmopathy.

Here the sequenced sample was peripheral blood mononuclear cells (PBMCs), taken at new diagnosis, from a patient treated with antithyroid drugs. The receptors come from a woman aged 25-40 years with Graves disease. Each CDR3 is given with its conserved first and last residue. The order of the fields is V gene, J gene, clone size, D gene, CDR3 DNA, CDR3 protein. A D gene is named only where the DNA matches it firmly. Part of the rows lack a size; the others show once, few, many or a class for expanded clones.

v_call: TRBV2
j_call: TRBJ1-1
clone_size: -
d_call: -
cdr3_nt: TGTGCCACCCAAGGCAGCACCACTGAAGCTTTCTTT
cdr3_aa: CATQGSTTEAFF

v_call: TRBV29-1
j_call: TRBJ2-2
clone_size: many
d_call: -
cdr3_nt: TGCAGCCTCCGCTTGGGTAACACCGGGGAGCTGTTTTTT
cdr3_aa: CSLRLGNTGELFF

v_call: TRBV12-3/TRBV12-4
j_call: TRBJ2-7
clone_size: many
d_call: -
cdr3_nt: TGTGCCAGCAGTTTATCCCGGGACCCGTTGCACTTC
cdr3_aa: CASSLSRDPLHF

v_call: TRBV6-2/TRBV6-3
j_call: TRBJ2-7
clone_size: -
d_call: TRBD2
cdr3_nt: TGTGCCAGCAGTTACTCTAGCGGGAACTACGAGCAGTACTTC
cdr3_aa: CASSYSSGNYEQYF

v_call: TRBV5-1
j_call: TRBJ2-7
clone_size: -
d_call: -
cdr3_nt: TGTGCCAGCAGCTTGGTGTTAGCGGACTCCTACGAGCAGTACTTC
cdr3_aa: CASSLVLADSYEQYF

v_call: TRBV4-2
j_call: TRBJ1-4
clone_size: few
d_call: -
cdr3_nt: TGTGCCAGCAGCCAAAGGGGCAGGCCGAGGAATGAAAAACTGTTTTTT
cdr3_aa: CASSQRGRPRNEKLFF

v_call: TRBV28
j_call: TRBJ1-2
clone_size: -
d_call: -
cdr3_nt: TGTGCCAGCAGACCTAACCCTAGCGGCTACACCTTC
cdr3_aa: CASRPNPSGYTF

v_call: TRBV30
j_call: TRBJ1-1
clone_size: many
d_call: -
cdr3_nt: TGTGCCTGGAAGGCGGGACATTCGAACACTGAAGCTTTCTTT
cdr3_aa: CAWKAGHSNTEAFF

v_call: TRBV7-9
j_call: TRBJ1-3
clone_size: many
d_call: -
cdr3_nt: TGTGCCAGCAGCGGACCGGCCTCTGGAAACACCATATATTTT
cdr3_aa: CASSGPASGNTIYF

v_call: TRBV10-3
j_call: TRBJ1-1
clone_size: -
d_call: TRBD1
cdr3_nt: TGTGCCATCAGTCGGGGACAGGGGGCGGCGGTTTTGGGGGGCACTGAAGCTTTCTTT
cdr3_aa: CAISRGQGAAVLGGTEAFF

v_call: TRBV28
j_call: TRBJ2-1
clone_size: many
d_call: -
cdr3_nt: TGTGCCAGCAGTTTAGCGGGGGCAGCATACAATGAGCAGTTCTTC
cdr3_aa: CASSLAGAAYNEQFF

v_call: TRBV11-1
j_call: TRBJ2-1
clone_size: few
d_call: -
cdr3_nt: TGTGCCAGCAGCATGGGACCCTGGGTCTATGAGCAGTTCTTC
cdr3_aa: CASSMGPWVYEQFF

v_call: TRBV19
j_call: TRBJ1-1
clone_size: -
d_call: TRBD1
cdr3_nt: TGTGCCAGTGGCGCCGGGACAGTAGCCCACACTGAAGCTTTCTTT
cdr3_aa: CASGAGTVAHTEAFF

v_call: TRBV27
j_call: TRBJ2-7
clone_size: many
d_call: -
cdr3_nt: TGTGCCAGCAGTCGACAAGGGACGTACGAGCAGTACTTC
cdr3_aa: CASSRQGTYEQYF

v_call: TRBV18
j_call: TRBJ2-7
clone_size: many
d_call: TRBD1
cdr3_nt: TGTGCCAGCTCACCGCTGGACAGGCCAGTTGAACAGTACTTC
cdr3_aa: CASSPLDRPVEQYF